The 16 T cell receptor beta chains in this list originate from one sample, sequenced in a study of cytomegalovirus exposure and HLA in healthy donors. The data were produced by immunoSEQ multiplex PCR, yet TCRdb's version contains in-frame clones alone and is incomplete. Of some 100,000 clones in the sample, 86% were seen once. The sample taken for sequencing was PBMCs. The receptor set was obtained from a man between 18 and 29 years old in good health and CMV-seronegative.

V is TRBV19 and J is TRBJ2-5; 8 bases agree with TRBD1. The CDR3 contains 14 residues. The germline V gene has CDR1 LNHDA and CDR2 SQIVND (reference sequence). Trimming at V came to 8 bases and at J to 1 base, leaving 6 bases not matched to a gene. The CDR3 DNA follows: TGTGCCAGTTCGTCCGGACAGGGCCAAGAGACCCAGTACTTC. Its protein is CASSSGQGQETQYF.

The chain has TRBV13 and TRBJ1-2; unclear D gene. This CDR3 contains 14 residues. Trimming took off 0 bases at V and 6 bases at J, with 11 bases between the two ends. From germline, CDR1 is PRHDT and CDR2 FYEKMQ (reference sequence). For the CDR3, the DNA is TGTGCCAGCAGCTTAGGACAGTGGCCCGATGGCTACACCTTC. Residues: CASSLGQWPDGYTF. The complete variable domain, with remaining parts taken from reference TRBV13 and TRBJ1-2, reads AAGVIQSPRHLIKEKRETATLKCYPIPRHDTVYWYQQGPGQDPQFLISFYEKMQSDKGSIPDRFSAQQFSDYHSELNMSSLELGDSALYFCASSLGQWPDGYTFGSGTRLTVV.

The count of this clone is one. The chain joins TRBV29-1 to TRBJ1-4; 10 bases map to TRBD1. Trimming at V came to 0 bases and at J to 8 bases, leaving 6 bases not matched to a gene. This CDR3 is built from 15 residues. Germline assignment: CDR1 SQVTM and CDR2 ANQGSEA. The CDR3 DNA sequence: TGCAGCGTTGAAGATCGACAGGGGGCTTTGGAAAAACTGTTTTTT. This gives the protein CSVEDRQGALEKLFF.

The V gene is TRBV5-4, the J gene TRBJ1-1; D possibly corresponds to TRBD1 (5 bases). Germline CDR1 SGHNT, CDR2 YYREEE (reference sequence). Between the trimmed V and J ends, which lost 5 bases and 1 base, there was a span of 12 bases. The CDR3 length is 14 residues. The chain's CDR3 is CASSEWTPNTEAFF. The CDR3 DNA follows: TGTGCCAGCAGTGAGTGGACACCGAACACTGAAGCTTTCTTT. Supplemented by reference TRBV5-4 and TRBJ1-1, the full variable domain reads ETGVTQSPTHLIKTRGQQVTLRCSSQSGHNTVSWYQQALGQGPQFIFQYYREEENGRGNFPPRFSGLQFPNYSSELNVNALELDDSALYLCASSEWTPNTEAFFGQGTRLTVV.

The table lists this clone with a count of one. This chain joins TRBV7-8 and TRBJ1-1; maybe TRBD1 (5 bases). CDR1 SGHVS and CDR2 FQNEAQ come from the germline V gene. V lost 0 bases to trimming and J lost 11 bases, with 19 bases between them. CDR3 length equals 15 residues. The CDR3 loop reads CASSLALGEGSRAFF. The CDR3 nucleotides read TGTGCCAGCAGCTTAGCGTTAGGGGAGGGGAGTAGGGCTTTCTTT.

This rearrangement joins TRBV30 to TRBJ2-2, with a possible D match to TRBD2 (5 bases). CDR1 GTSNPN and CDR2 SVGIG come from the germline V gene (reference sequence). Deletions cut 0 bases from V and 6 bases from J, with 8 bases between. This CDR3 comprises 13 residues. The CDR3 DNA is TGTGCCTGGAGTGTTATGCGGGCCGGGGAGCTGTTTTTT. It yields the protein CAWSVMRAGELFF. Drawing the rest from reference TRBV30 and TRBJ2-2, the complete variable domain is SQTIHQWPATLVQPVGSPLSLECTVEGTSNPNLYWYRQAAGRGLQLLFYSVGIGQISSEVPQNLSASRPQDRQFILSSKKLLLSDSGFYLCAWSVMRAGELFFGEGSRLTVL.

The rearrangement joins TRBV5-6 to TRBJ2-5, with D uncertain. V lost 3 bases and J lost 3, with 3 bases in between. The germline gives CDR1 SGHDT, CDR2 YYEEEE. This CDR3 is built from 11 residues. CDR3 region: CASSYKETQYF. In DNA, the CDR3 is TGTGCCAGCAGCTACAAAGAGACCCAGTACTTC.

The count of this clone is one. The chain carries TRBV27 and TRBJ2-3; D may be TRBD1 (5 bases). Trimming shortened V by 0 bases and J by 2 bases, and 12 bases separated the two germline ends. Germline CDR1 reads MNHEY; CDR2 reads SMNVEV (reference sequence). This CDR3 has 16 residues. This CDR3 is CASSLSIRAVTDTQYF. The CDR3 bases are TGTGCCAGCAGTTTATCGATCAGGGCAGTCACAGATACGCAGTATTTT.

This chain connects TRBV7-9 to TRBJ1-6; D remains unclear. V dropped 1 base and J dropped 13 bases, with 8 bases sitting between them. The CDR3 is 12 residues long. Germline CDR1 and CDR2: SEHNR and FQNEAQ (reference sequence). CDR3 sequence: CASSLDQAPLHF. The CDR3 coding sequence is TGTGCCAGCAGCTTAGACCAGGCCCCCCTCCACTTT.

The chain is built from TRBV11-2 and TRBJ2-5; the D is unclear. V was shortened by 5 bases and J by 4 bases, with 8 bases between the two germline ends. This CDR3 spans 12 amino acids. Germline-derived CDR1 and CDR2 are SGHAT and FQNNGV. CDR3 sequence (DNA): TGTGCCAGCAGCCCCCAAGCAGAGACCCAGTACTTC. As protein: CASSPQAETQYF.

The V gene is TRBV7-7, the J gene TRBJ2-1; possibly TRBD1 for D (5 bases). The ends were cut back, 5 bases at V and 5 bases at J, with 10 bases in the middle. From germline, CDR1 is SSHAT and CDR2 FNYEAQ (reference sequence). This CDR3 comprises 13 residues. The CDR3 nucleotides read TGTGCCAGCAGCCTTCTAGGGGACAATGAGCAGTTCTTC. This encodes CASSLLGDNEQFF.

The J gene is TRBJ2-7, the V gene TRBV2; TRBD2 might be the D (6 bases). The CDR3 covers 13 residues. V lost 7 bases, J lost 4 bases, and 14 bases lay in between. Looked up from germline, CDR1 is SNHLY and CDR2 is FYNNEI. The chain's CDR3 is CASTERLVYEQYF. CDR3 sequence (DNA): TGTGCCAGCACTGAGCGACTAGTTTACGAGCAGTACTTC.

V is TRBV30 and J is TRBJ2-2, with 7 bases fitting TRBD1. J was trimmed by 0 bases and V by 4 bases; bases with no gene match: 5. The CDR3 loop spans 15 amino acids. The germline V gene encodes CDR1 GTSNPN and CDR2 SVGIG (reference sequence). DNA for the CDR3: TGTGCCTGGATTCCGGGACAGACGAACACCGGGGAGCTGTTTTTT. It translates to CAWIPGQTNTGELFF.

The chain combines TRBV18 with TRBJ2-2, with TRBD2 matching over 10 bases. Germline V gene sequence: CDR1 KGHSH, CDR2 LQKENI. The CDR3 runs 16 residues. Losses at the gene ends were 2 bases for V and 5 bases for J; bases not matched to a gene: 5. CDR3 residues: CASSPSSGRDTGELFF. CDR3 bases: TGTGCCAGCTCACCATCTAGCGGGAGAGATACCGGGGAGCTGTTTTTT.

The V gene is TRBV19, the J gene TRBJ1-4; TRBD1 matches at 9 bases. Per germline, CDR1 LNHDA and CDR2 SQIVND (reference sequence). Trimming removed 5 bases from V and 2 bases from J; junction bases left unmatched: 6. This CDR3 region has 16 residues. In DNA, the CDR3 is TGTGCCAGTAGTGAAGGACAGGGGAGGACTAATGAAAAACTGTTTTTT. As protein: CASSEGQGRTNEKLFF.

CDR3 nucleotides: TGCGCCAGCAGCTTGACAGGGAGATATGGCTACACCTTC. Amino acids: CASSLTGRYGYTF. The chain recombines TRBV5-1 with TRBJ1-2; D may be TRBD1 (6 bases). The length of the CDR3 is 13 residues. V shed 1 base and J shed 5 bases, with 9 bases lying between them. Germline-derived CDR1 and CDR2 are SGHRS and YFSETQ.